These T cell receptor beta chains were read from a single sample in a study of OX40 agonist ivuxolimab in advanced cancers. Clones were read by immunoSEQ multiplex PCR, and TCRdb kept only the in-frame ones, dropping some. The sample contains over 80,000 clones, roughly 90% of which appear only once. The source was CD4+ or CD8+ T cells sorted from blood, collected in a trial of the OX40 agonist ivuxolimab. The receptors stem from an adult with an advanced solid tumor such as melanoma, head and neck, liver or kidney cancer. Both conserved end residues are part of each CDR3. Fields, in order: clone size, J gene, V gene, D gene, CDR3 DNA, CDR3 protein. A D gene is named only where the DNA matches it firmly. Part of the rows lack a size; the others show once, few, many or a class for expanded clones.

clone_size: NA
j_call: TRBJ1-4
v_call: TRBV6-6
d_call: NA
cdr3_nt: TGTGCCAGCAGTTCGAGGGTGGCTAATGAAAAACTGTTTTTT
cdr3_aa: CASSSRVANEKLFF

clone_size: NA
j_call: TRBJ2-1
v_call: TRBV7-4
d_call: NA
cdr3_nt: TGTGCCAGCAGCTTAGCGTATGGGGGCTGGGAGCAGTTCTTC
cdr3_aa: CASSLAYGGWEQFF

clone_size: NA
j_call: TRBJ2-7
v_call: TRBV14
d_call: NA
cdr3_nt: TGTGCCAGCAGCATTCGGGGAGCTGCTTCGGACGAGCAGTACTTC
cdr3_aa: CASSIRGAASDEQYF

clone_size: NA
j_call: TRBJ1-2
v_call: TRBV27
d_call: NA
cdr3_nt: TGTGCCAGCAGTTTCGATCGGCAGGGCCGTTATGGCTACACCTTC
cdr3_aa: CASSFDRQGRYGYTF

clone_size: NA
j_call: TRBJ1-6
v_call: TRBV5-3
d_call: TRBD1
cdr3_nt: TGTGCCAGAAGCCCCCGGGACAGGGGGATTGGGAATTCACCCCTCCACTTT
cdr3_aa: CARSPRDRGIGNSPLHF

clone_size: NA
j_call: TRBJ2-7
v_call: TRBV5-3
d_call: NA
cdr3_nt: TGTGCCAGAAGCTCTACCCTTGGACCAAAGGACTACGAGCAGTACTTC
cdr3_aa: CARSSTLGPKDYEQYF

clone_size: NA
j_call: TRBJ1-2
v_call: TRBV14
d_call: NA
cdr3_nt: TGTGCCAGCAGCCAAGCGGTGGGGGCCTACTATGGCTACACCTTC
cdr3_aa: CASSQAVGAYYGYTF

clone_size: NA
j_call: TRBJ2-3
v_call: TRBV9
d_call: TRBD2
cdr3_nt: TGTGCCAGCAGCCAGCGGGGGAGCGGGAGCACAGATACGCAGTATTTT
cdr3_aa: CASSQRGSGSTDTQYF

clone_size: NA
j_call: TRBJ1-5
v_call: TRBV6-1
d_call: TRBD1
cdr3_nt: TGTGCCTCCTCGACAGGGGAAAACCATCAGCCCCAGCATTTT
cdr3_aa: CASSTGENHQPQHF

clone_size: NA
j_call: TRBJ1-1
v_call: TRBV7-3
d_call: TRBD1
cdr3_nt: TGTGCCAGCGCCGTCAGGGGGAGCACTGAAGCTTTCTTT
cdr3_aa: CASAVRGSTEAFF

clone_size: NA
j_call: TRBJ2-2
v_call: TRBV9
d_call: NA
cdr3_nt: TGTGCCAGCAGTAGGGGGAACACCGGGGAGCTGTTTTTT
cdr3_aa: CASSRGNTGELFF

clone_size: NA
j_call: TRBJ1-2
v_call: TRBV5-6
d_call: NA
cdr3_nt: TGTGCCAGCAGCTGGAGAAGACCCTCGACCTCTTACTATGGCTACACCTTC
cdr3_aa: CASSWRRPSTSYYGYTF

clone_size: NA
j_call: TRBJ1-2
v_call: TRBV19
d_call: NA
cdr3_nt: TGTGCCAGTAAGGACAGAAACTATGGCTACACCTTC
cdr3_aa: CASKDRNYGYTF

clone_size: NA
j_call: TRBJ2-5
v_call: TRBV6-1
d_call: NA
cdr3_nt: TGTGCCAGCAGTGACGCGGGTCGCGAGACCCAGTACTTC
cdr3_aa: CASSDAGRETQYF

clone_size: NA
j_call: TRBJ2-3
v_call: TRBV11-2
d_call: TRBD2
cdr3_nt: TGTGCCAGCAGCCCCCAGCTAGCGGGAGAAACAGATACGCAGTATTTT
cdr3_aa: CASSPQLAGETDTQYF

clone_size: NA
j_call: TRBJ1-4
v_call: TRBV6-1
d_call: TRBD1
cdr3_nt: TGTGCCAGCAGTCTCAGGGGGCGGAATGAAAAACTGTTTTTT
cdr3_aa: CASSLRGRNEKLFF

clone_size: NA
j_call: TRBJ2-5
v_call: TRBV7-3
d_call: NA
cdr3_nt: TGTGCCAGTACGCAGCCCACAGGACTACAAGAGACCCAGTACTTC
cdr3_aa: CASTQPTGLQETQYF

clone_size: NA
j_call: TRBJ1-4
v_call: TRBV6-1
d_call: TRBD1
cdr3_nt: TGTGCCAGCAGTGGGGACAGGGGGCGCCTGTTTTTT
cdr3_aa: CASSGDRGRLFF

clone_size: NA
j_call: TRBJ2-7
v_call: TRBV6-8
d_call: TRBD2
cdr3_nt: TGTGCTCAGGGAACGAGGTTAGTACTAGCGGACTCTGCCTACGAGCAGTACTTC
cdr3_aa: CAQGTRLVLADSAYEQYF

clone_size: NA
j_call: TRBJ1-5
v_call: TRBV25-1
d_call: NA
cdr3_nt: TGTGCCAGCAGTGATAGAAAAGGGAGTCGGAATCAGCCCCAGCATTTT
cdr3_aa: CASSDRKGSRNQPQHF

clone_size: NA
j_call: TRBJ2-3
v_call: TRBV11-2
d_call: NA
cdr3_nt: TGTGCCAGCAGCTTAGGGCAGGACAAGTGGGGAGATACGCAGTATTTT
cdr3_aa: CASSLGQDKWGDTQYF

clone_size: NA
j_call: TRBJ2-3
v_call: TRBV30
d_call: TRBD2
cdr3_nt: TGTGCCTGGAGTGTAAAGGGACTAGCGGGGGGACGTATACCAGGGACAGATACGCAGTATTTT
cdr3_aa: CAWSVKGLAGGRIPGTDTQYF

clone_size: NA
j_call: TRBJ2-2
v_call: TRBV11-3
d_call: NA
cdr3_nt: TGTGCCAGCAGCTTCGAGCAACTGGGCACCGGGGAGCTGTTTTTT
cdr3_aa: CASSFEQLGTGELFF

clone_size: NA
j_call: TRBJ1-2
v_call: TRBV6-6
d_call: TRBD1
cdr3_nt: TGTGCCAGCAGTTCCCCCGGGCAGGGGGTAGCCTATGGCTACACCTTC
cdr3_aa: CASSSPGQGVAYGYTF

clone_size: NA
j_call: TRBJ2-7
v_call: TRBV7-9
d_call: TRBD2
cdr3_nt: TGTGCCAGCAGCCCTCCTAGCGGACCTCCTTACGAGCAGTACTTC
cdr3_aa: CASSPPSGPPYEQYF

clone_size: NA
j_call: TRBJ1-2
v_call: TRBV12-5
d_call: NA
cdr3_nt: TGTGCTAGTGGTTCTCTCTGGGAAGGGGATGGCTACACCTTC
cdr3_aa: CASGSLWEGDGYTF

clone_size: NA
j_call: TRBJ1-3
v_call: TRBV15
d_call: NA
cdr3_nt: TGTGCCACCAGCAGAGCCCTCGGGAGCTCGGGGGGAAACACCATATATTTT
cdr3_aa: CATSRALGSSGGNTIYF

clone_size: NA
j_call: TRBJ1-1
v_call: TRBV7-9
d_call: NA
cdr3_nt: TGTGCCAGCAGCTTAGTCACTGAAGCTTTCTTT
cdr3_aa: CASSLVTEAFF

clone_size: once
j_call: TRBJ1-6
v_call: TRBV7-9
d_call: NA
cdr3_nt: TGTGCCAGCAGATTGAGAGGACAGAATTCACCCCTCCACTTT
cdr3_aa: CASRLRGQNSPLHF

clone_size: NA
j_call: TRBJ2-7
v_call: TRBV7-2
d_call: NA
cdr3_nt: TGTGCCAGCAGCCCTAAAAGTGTGCGGGGAGAGCAGTACTTC
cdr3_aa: CASSPKSVRGEQYF

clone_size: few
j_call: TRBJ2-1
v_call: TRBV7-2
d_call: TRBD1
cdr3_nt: TGTGCCAGCAGCTGGGACAGGGAGGGTGAGCAGTTCTTC
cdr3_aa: CASSWDREGEQFF

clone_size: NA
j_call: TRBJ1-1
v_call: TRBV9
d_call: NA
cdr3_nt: TGTGCCAGCAGCGTAGCTCCGGACAGGAACACTGAAGCTTTCTTT
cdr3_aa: CASSVAPDRNTEAFF

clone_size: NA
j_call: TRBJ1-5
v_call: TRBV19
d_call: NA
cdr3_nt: TGTGCCAGTACCCCGGGGCAGTACAATCAGCCCCAGCATTTT
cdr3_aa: CASTPGQYNQPQHF

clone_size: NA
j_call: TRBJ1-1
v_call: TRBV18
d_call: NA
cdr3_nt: TGTGCCAGCTCACCGACCCCCGGAGACACTGAAGCTTTCTTT
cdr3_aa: CASSPTPGDTEAFF

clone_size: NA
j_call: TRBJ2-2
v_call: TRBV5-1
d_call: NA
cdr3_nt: TGCGCCAGCAGCTCATCGGCTACCGGGGAGCTGTTTTTT
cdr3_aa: CASSSSATGELFF

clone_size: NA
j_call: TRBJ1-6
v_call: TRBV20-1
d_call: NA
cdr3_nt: TGCAGTGCTCGTAGGGGTTCACCCCTCCACTTT
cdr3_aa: CSARRGSPLHF

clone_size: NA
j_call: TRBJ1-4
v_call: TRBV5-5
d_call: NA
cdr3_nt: TGTGCCAGCAGCCCACTGGGGGCAGGTTTAACGACTAATGAAAAACTGTTTTTT
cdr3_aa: CASSPLGAGLTTNEKLFF

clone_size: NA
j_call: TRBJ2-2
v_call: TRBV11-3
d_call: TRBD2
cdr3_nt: TGTGCCAGCAGCTTAGCGGGAGGTGACACCGGGGAGCTGTTTTTT
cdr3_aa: CASSLAGGDTGELFF